This T cell receptor (beta chain) was profiled in a study of regulatory T cells in long-lasting Graves disease. Study information: Graves' disease counted as persistent after over 5 years of antithyroid drugs with positive TSH receptor antibodies.

V was cut by 8 bases and J by 4 bases, with 10 bases left in between. This CDR3 has 12 residues. CDR1 MNHEY and CDR2 SMNVEV come from the germline V gene (reference sequence). Time point meaning: persistent/refractory GD, antithyroid drugs over 5 years with positive TRAb. The TCR library was prepared using RNA isolated from PBMCs. In this cohort, patients came from an endocrinology department located in Xi'an, China. CDR3-region Arm-PCR and iRepertoire HTBI primers produced the TCR beta libraries. A single record per CDR3 protein comes from TCRdb applying MiXCR to the multiplex PCR reads. The sample includes hundreds of thousands of distinct CDR3 sequences, about a fifth seen only once; the top ten take under 9%.

This receptor was obtained from a female donor with Graves disease. V is TRBV27 and J is TRBJ2-3; D remains ambiguous. Sequences were derived from peripheral blood mononuclear cells (PBMCs), sampled when the disease was refractory, from a patient treated with antithyroid drugs. This CDR3 reads CASRRTPDTQYF. The CDR3 DNA reads as TGTGCCAGCCGTCGGACCCCAGATACGCAGTATTTT.